The clone carrying this T cell receptor beta chain has a count of ten or more. Its antigen is undetermined. The source of the sample is a study of response to subunit inactivated influenza vaccine. Study observations and caveats: Each seasonal flu vaccination may recruit only limited new T cells, authors suggested.

TCRdb reprocessed the RT-PCR reads with MiXCR, giving one entry per CDR3 protein. The sample yields over 400,000 distinct CDR3 sequences, about an eighth seen once. The CDR3 consists of 12 residues. Trimming removed 7 bases from V and 5 bases from J; junction bases left unmatched: 5. Germline values: CDR1 DFQATT, CDR2 SNEGSKA (reference sequence). The source material was PBMCs from blood, sampled about 6 weeks after vaccination. The V and J genes are TRBV20-1 and TRBJ2-7; TRBD1 aligns across 10 bases. This receptor was taken from a man between 45 and 60 years old who received an inactivated influenza vaccine. CDR3 loop: CSGWTGGHEQYF. The CDR3 bases are TGCAGTGGTTGGACAGGGGGTCACGAGCAGTACTTC.